The 4 T cell receptor beta chains presented below share a single source sample, sequenced in a study of T cells in narcolepsy. Assay: immunoSEQ multiplex PCR; the TCRdb copy retains only in-frame clones and omits some. The sample has approximately 9,400 clones; around 75% are singletons. The sequenced sample was CD45RA- memory CD8+ T cells from PBMCs. The receptors derive from a human donor with narcolepsy.

This clone was observed once. The V call is TRBV5-5, the J call TRBJ1-1; D not certain. V lost 1 base to trimming and J lost 3 bases, with 4 bases between them. CDR1 is SGHKS and CDR2 is YYEKEE in the germline V gene (reference sequence). CDR3 length: 12 residues. In DNA form, the CDR3 reads TGTGCCAGCAGCTTGTGGGACACTGAAGCTTTCTTT. Its translation is CASSLWDTEAFF.

This chain links TRBV9 with TRBJ2-7; D may be TRBD2 (6 bases). This CDR3 is built from 14 residues. Germline CDR1 SGDLS, CDR2 YYNGEE. The ends were cut back, 4 bases at V and 2 bases at J, with 13 bases in the middle. The CDR3 here is CASSPRDWPYEQYF. The DNA for the CDR3 is TGTGCCAGCAGCCCGCGGGACTGGCCCTACGAGCAGTACTTC.

This clone is termed medium-sized. The V and J genes are TRBV7-9 and TRBJ2-7; D is possibly TRBD2 (6 bases). There are 14 residues in the CDR3. V shed 3 bases and J shed 3 bases, with 12 bases lying between them. Germline V gene lookup returns CDR1 SEHNR and CDR2 FQNEAQ (reference sequence). CDR3 amino acids: CASSFSAGNYEQYF. CDR3 coding DNA: TGTGCCAGCAGCTTCAGCGCGGGAAACTACGAGCAGTACTTC.

This clone has a handful of counts. V gene TRBV2 combines with J gene TRBJ1-1; D gene ambiguous. Germline-derived CDR1 and CDR2 are SNHLY and FYNNEI. V lost 3 bases to trimming and J lost 0 bases, with 11 bases between them. This CDR3 comprises 15 residues. The CDR3 DNA follows: TGTGCCAGCAGTGACACCATGACCCTGAACACTGAAGCTTTCTTT. Translating it yields CASSDTMTLNTEAFF.